Shown below are 9 T cell receptor beta chains from a single sample sequenced in a study of identical twins. MiXCR, applied by TCRdb to the 5' RACE reads, yields one record per CDR3 protein. The sample holds a few hundred thousand distinct CDR3 sequences, approximately 8.6% seen once. Separately, the same data were catalogued under a study of yellow fever vaccine responses in identical twins.

Material: CD8+ T cells sorted from blood. These receptors all come from a woman aged 18-29 years in good health.

The chain couples TRBV19 to TRBJ2-7; TRBD2 agrees at 7 bases. J was trimmed by 4 bases and V by 10 bases; bases with no gene match: 10. CDR1 is LNHDA, CDR2 SQIVND, per germline (reference sequence). The CDR3 is 13 residues long. The chain's CDR3 is CATGEGGRYEQYF. The CDR3 DNA follows: TGTGCCACCGGGGAGGGAGGGAGGTACGAGCAGTACTTC.

This clonotype was observed many times. This chain connects TRBV5-1 to TRBJ2-3; TRBD1 might be the D (6 bases). The CDR3 is 15 residues long. The germline CDR1 and CDR2 sequences are SGHRS and YFSETQ. Trimming removed 8 bases at V and 2 bases at J, with 18 bases between. This chain's CDR3 is CASLLTQGPTDTQYF. The CDR3 DNA reads TGCGCCAGTTTATTGACGCAGGGGCCCACAGATACGCAGTATTTT.

This clonotype was observed a few times. The rearrangement joins TRBV5-6 to TRBJ2-1; 7 positions agree with TRBD1. V gave up 5 bases and J gave up 3 bases; unmatched junction bases: 5. Germline values: CDR1 SGHDT, CDR2 YYEEEE. The CDR3 sequence is 14 residues long. The CDR3 DNA reads TGTGCCAGCAGTAAGGGGGCCGGCTACAATGAGCAGTTCTTC. Its translation: CASSKGAGYNEQFF.

In its sample, this clonotype was seen many times. The chain recombines TRBV11-2 with TRBJ2-1; 8 bases match TRBD2. CDR1 and CDR2 from the germline V gene are SGHAT and FQNNGV. J lost 3 bases, V lost 3 bases, and 4 bases had no gene match. CDR3 length equals 15 residues. CDR3: CASSFEAGGYNEQFF. The CDR3, as DNA: TGTGCCAGCAGCTTCGAGGCGGGGGGCTACAATGAGCAGTTCTTC.

The gene calls are TRBV24-1 and TRBJ2-5; perhaps TRBD1 as D (5 bases). The CDR3 sequence is 18 residues long. The V and J ends lost 0 bases and 1 base respectively, with 17 bases between them. From germline, CDR1 is KGHDR and CDR2 SFDVKD. The CDR3 region is CATSDLPLDRTLQETQYF. The CDR3 DNA is TGTGCCACCAGTGATTTGCCTCTCGACAGAACGCTCCAAGAGACCCAGTACTTC.

This clonotype was detected only a few times. V is TRBV15 and J is TRBJ1-2, with TRBD1 identical over 7 bases. The CDR3 spans 15 residues. In germline, CDR1 is LNHNV, CDR2 YYDKDF (reference sequence). Losses at the gene ends were 6 bases for V and 3 bases for J; bases not matched to a gene: 10. The CDR3 DNA reads TGTGCCACCAGGAAAATCAGGGGGGCGGACTATGGCTACACCTTC. Encoded protein: CATRKIRGADYGYTF.

This clonotype was recorded a few times. The gene calls are TRBV20-1 and TRBJ2-7; 7 bases line up with TRBD1. In germline, CDR1 is DFQATT, CDR2 SNEGSKA (reference sequence). The CDR3 consists of 14 residues. Losses at the gene ends were 0 bases for V and 6 bases for J; bases not matched to a gene: 8. CDR3 DNA sequence: TGCAGTGCTAGAGATCTCCAGGGGGATATCGAGCAGTACTTC. This codes for CSARDLQGDIEQYF.

Only a few counts were recorded for this clonotype. V is TRBV7-2 and J is TRBJ1-5; possible D gene TRBD1, 6 bases. CDR1 is SGHTA, CDR2 FQGNSA, per germline. The CDR3 is made up of 14 amino acids. Trimming pared 6 bases from V and 12 bases from J, leaving 21 bases between. The CDR3 bases are TGTGCCAGCAGGGGCCCCAGGGGAGCGCAGTGCCAGCATTTT. Amino acids: CASRGPRGAQCQHF.

This clonotype was seen at least ten times. The chain couples TRBV12-3 or TRBV12-4 to TRBJ2-7, with unresolved D. V was shortened by 5 bases and J by 1 base, with 15 bases between the two germline ends. CDR3 length: 15 residues. In nucleotides, the CDR3 is TGTGCCAGCAGTCCTTCGCACTTAAATTCCTACGAGCAGTACTTC. This encodes CASSPSHLNSYEQYF.